This T cell receptor beta chain was captured in a study of beta chain features in type 1 diabetes. Study as a whole: No age, gender or cell yield differences were seen between patients and healthy donors.

Each of the CD4+ naive, central memory, regulatory and stem cell-like memory populations was sorted via CD45RO/CCR7/CD25/CD127/CD95/CD27. Study-level findings and limits: All four CD4+ subsets from Type 1 diabetes patients carried moderately but significantly shorter TCRB CDR3s.

Notes on this clone: What it binds is not known.

Per germline, CDR1 SGHRS and CDR2 YFSETQ. After removal of 1 base from V and 3 bases from J, the junction contained 7 bases not matched to a gene. This CDR3 contains 16 residues. As every portion of the isolated RNA was reverse transcribed, the sequencing read expressed TCRB transcripts. Naive, central memory and regulatory T cell samples averaged about 3.57 million immunoSEQ reads each. Sequencing used immunoSEQ multiplex PCR; TCRdb keeps in-frame clones, though not all of them. The sample has a few hundred thousand clones, over 11% seen once; the top ten hold 0.015% to 0.02%. This TCR derives from a man aged 25 to 45 with type 1 diabetes. The sequenced material came from naive CD4+ T cells from blood. The rearrangement joins TRBV5-1 to TRBJ2-3; 8 nucleotides line up with TRBD2. The CDR3 DNA is TGCGCCAGCAGCTTGTTGGCGGGAGGAGGGACAGATACGCAGTATTTT. Translation gives CASSLLAGGGTDTQYF.